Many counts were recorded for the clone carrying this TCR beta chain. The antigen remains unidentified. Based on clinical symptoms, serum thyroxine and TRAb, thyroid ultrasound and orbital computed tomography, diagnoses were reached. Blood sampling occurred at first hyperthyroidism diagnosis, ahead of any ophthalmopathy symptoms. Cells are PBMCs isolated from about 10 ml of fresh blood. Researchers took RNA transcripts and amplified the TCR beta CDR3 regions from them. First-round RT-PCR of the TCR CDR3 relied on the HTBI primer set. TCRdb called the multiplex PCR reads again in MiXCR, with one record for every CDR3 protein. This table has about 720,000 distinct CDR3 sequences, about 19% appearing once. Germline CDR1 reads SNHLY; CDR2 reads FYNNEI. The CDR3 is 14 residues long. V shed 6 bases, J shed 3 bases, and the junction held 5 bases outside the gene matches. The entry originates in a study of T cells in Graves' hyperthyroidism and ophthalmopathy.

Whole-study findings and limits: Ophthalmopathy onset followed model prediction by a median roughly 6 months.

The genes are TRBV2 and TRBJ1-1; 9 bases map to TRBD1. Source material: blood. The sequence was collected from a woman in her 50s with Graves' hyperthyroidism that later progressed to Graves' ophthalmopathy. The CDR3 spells CASREGQGDTEAFF. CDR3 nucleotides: TGTGCCAGCAGGGAGGGACAGGGTGACACTGAAGCTTTCTTT.